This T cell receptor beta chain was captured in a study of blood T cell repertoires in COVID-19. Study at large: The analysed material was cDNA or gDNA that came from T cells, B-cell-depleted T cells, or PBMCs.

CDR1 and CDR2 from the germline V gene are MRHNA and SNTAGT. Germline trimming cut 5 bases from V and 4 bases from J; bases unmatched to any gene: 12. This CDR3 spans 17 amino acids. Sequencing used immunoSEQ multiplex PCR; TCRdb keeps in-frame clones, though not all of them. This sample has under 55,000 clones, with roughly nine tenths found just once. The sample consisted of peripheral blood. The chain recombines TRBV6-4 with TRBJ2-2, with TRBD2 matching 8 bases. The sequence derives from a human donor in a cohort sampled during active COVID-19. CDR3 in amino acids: CASSRSTGTSTTGELFF. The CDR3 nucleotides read TGTGCCAGCAGTCGATCAACCGGGACTAGTACCACCGGGGAGCTGTTTTTT.